Below, 22 T cell receptor beta chains from the same sample are listed, as sequenced in a study of blood T cell repertoires in COVID-19 (dated by TCRdb to the early 2020s). Libraries came from the immunoSEQ multiplex PCR assay. TCRdb mirrors the immuneACCESS table, restricted to in-frame sequences. Some clones are absent from its copies; in checked studies, under half trace to an unresolved V gene, and the reason for the others is unknown. The sample table contains roughly 180,000 clones; only one count was recorded for about 85% of them. Approximately 8.9% of the sample lies in the top ten. The sequenced material came from peripheral blood. The receptors here all came from a woman aged 55 to 70 with acute or convalescent COVID-19.

The V and J genes are TRBV28 and TRBJ1-2; 10 bases line up with TRBD1. This CDR3 spans 13 amino acids. V gave up 6 bases and J gave up 8 bases; unmatched junction bases: 6. Germline V gene lookup returns CDR1 MDHEN and CDR2 SYDVKM. CDR3 nucleotide sequence: TGTGCCAGCAGGTCCGGGACAGGGGAAGGCTACACCTTC. The encoded protein is CASRSGTGEGYTF.

The chain joins TRBV9 to TRBJ2-1; 13 positions match TRBD2. Trimming cost V 8 bases and J 1 base; bases outside gene matches: 15. The CDR3 covers 19 residues. The germline V gene encodes CDR1 SGDLS and CDR2 YYNGEE. The CDR3 nucleotides read TGTGCCAGTTCTCGTAGCTGGACTAGCGGGAGAGATTCCTACAATGAGCAGTTCTTC. This sequence encodes CASSRSWTSGRDSYNEQFF.

This chain uses TRBV6-5 with TRBJ2-7; unclear D gene. The V gene lost 8 bases and the J gene lost 1 base, with 9 bases spanning the gap. This CDR3 comprises 12 residues. Germline V CDR1 and CDR2: MNHEY, SVGAGI. The CDR3 DNA reads TGTGCCAGCGGGCCCGCTTCCTACGAGCAGTACGTC. It yields the protein CASGPASYEQYV.

The chain has TRBV7-9 and TRBJ1-1; 9 bases are shared with TRBD1. Germline V gives CDR1 SEHNR, CDR2 FQNEAQ (reference sequence). V was clipped by 5 bases and J by 5 bases; unmatched bases: 6. This CDR3 comprises 14 residues. The CDR3 DNA reads as TGTGCCAGCAGCGAAACAGGGGGCAAGACTGAAGCTTTCTTT. It specifies CASSETGGKTEAFF.

CDR3 sequence: CASSGDRGGNQPQHF. CDR3 nucleotides: TGTGCCAGCAGTGGGGACAGGGGTGGCAATCAGCCCCAGCATTTT. The rearrangement uses TRBV2 and TRBJ1-5; 10 bases fit TRBD1. CDR3 length: 15 amino acids. Germline CDR1 SNHLY, CDR2 FYNNEI. J was trimmed by 2 bases and V by 4 bases; bases with no gene match: 2.

V and J are TRBV3-1 (or the pseudogene TRBV3-2) and TRBJ1-4; 8 nucleotides agree with TRBD1. The trim removed 4 bases at V and 8 bases at J, leaving 6 bases unmatched. Germline V gives CDR1 LGHDT, CDR2 YNNKEL (reference sequence). The CDR3 contains 14 residues. The CDR3 reads CASSLGQGAEKLFF. The CDR3 DNA reads TGTGCCAGCAGCCTAGGACAGGGCGCGGAAAAACTGTTTTTT.

The CDR3 region is CASKEGAEETQYF. The CDR3 DNA sequence: TGTGCCAGTAAGGAGGGGGCAGAAGAGACCCAGTACTTC. The V call is TRBV19, the J call TRBJ2-5, with D possibly matching TRBD1 (7 bases). The germline gives CDR1 LNHDA, CDR2 SQIVND (reference sequence). Between the trimmed V and J ends, which lost 7 bases and 3 bases, there was a span of 12 bases. This CDR3 has 13 residues. Full variable domain (missing parts from reference TRBV19 and TRBJ2-5): DGGITQSPKYLFRKEGQNVTLSCEQNLNHDAMYWYRQDPGQGLRLIYYSQIVNDFQKGDIAEGYSVSREKKESFPLTVTSAQKNPTAFYLCASKEGAEETQYFGPGTRLLVL.

The chain uses TRBV18 and TRBJ2-5; D gene ambiguous. Germline values: CDR1 KGHSH, CDR2 LQKENI. The CDR3 extends over 12 amino acids. Trimming took 2 bases from V and 5 from J, leaving 6 bases between them. The CDR3 reads CASSPGPETQYF. In DNA form, the CDR3 reads TGTGCCAGCTCACCAGGCCCGGAGACCCAGTACTTC.

The chain couples TRBV7-8 to TRBJ1-1, with D possibly TRBD1 on 5 matching bases. The CDR3 has 16 amino acids. Trimming removed 0 bases from V and 5 bases from J, with 16 bases in between. Germline V gene data show CDR1 as SGHVS and CDR2 as FQNEAQ. This chain's CDR3 is CASSLAPRQIGTEAFF. In DNA form, the CDR3 reads TGTGCCAGCAGCTTAGCCCCGAGACAGATCGGGACTGAAGCTTTCTTT.

The CDR3 spells CASGTGVQAFF. CDR3 sequence (DNA): TGTGCCAGCGGGACAGGGGTTCAAGCTTTCTTT. This chain uses TRBV2 with TRBJ1-1; 10 bases align to TRBD1. Losses at the gene ends were 8 bases for V and 9 bases for J; bases not matched to a gene: 3. Germline V gene data show CDR1 as SNHLY and CDR2 as FYNNEI. CDR3 length equals 11 residues.

This clone was counted only a few times. The chain couples TRBV5-1 to TRBJ2-5; tentative D call: TRBD1 (6 bases). CDR3 length equals 14 residues. From germline, CDR1 is SGHRS and CDR2 YFSETQ. Between the trimmed V and J ends, which lost 4 bases and 3 bases, there was a span of 13 bases. This chain's CDR3 is CASSSPGTKETQYF. CDR3 DNA: TGCGCCAGCAGCAGCCCCGGGACAAAAGAGACCCAGTACTTC.

The chain uses TRBV28 and TRBJ2-7; 7 nucleotides match TRBD2. CDR3 length equals 15 residues. Germline V gene lookup returns CDR1 MDHEN and CDR2 SYDVKM. Trimming cost V 7 bases and J 0 bases; bases outside gene matches: 9. The chain's CDR3 is CASNAGVVNSYEQYF. As DNA, the CDR3 is TGTGCCAGCAATGCGGGAGTAGTGAACTCCTACGAGCAGTACTTC.

To note about this clone: The junction departs from the called germline gene at one end, perhaps through a read error. The chain is built from TRBV7-7 and TRBJ2-1, with a possible D match to TRBD2 (5 bases). The CDR3 spans 16 residues. CDR1 and CDR2 (germline): SSHAT, FNYEAQ (reference sequence). The CDR3 reads CASSLARSGLLNEQFF. CDR3 bases: TGTGCTAGCAGCTTAGCGCGTTCTGGACTCCTTAATGAGCAGTTCTTC.

The V and J genes are TRBV23-1 and TRBJ1-2; no definite D call. TRBV23-1 is noted as an ORF with a role that remains uncertain. The CDR3 has 15 residues. V dropped 3 bases and J dropped 0 bases, with 11 bases sitting between them. The CDR3 loop reads CASSHQSPPNYGYTF. In DNA, the CDR3 is TGCGCCAGCAGTCACCAATCCCCCCCTAACTATGGCTACACCTTC.

The rearrangement links TRBV28 to TRBJ1-2; TRBD1 agrees at 7 bases. The CDR3 has 14 residues. Germline V gives CDR1 MDHEN, CDR2 SYDVKM. V lost 5 bases to trimming and J lost 7 bases; unmatched junction nucleotides: 10. CDR3 bases: TGTGCCAGCAGTCTCCCCAGGGGGAGAAGTGGCTACACCTTC. As protein: CASSLPRGRSGYTF.

About this clone itself: Distinct nucleotide sequences in the sample also encode this CDR3. The genes are TRBV7-9 and TRBJ2-5; TRBD2 agrees at 7 bases. The V gene's germline CDR1 is SEHNR and CDR2 FQNEAQ (reference sequence). The CDR3 is 14 amino acids. The V gene end was trimmed by 0 bases and the J gene end by 4 bases; junction bases not matched to a gene: 2. The CDR3, as DNA: TGTGCCAGCAGCTTAGCTGGCGGGAGAGAGACCCAGTACTTC. Translating gives CASSLAGGRETQYF.

The gene calls are TRBV29-1 and TRBJ1-5, with TRBD1 as a possible D gene (6 bases). Germline CDR1 reads SQVTM; CDR2 reads ANQGSEA. The V gene lost 4 bases and the J gene lost 4 bases, with 8 bases spanning the gap. The CDR3 totals 12 residues. The CDR3 region is CSVGQDNQPQHF. CDR3 nucleotides: TGCAGCGTTGGACAGGATAATCAGCCCCAGCATTTT.

This clone was detected once. The V and J genes are TRBV6-4 and TRBJ1-1; the D gene is possibly TRBD1 (5 bases). This CDR3 has 16 residues. V was shortened by 5 bases and J by 3 bases, with 19 bases between the two germline ends. CDR1 is MRHNA and CDR2 is SNTAGT in the germline V gene. CDR3 region: CASSSRSDSPHTEAFF. The CDR3 region has the DNA TGTGCCAGCAGTTCCCGGTCTGACAGCCCGCACACTGAAGCTTTCTTT.

V usage is TRBV3-1 (or the pseudogene TRBV3-2) and J usage is TRBJ1-5; no clear D gene. The CDR3 sequence is 15 residues long. CDR1 LGHDT and CDR2 YNNKEL come from the germline V gene (reference sequence). Trimming shortened V by 0 bases and J by 7 bases, and 13 bases separated the two germline ends. CDR3 sequence (DNA): TGTGCCAGCAGCCAAGAAACGGGTAGTCGACAGCCCCAGCATTTT. Its protein product is CASSQETGSRQPQHF.

The chain links TRBV2 to TRBJ1-6; tentative D call: TRBD1 (5 bases). The CDR3 has 15 amino acids. Trimming took 2 bases from V and 10 from J, leaving 15 bases between them. The germline gives CDR1 SNHLY, CDR2 FYNNEI. The CDR3 bases are TGTGCCAGCAGTGAAATAGGAGGGCGACAGTCACCCCTCCACTTT. It encodes CASSEIGGRQSPLHF. Based on the CDR3 plus reference TRBV2 and TRBJ1-6, the full variable domain is EPEVTQTPSHQVTQMGQEVILRCVPISNHLYFYWYRQILGQKVEFLVSFYNNEISEKSEIFDDQFSVERPDGSNFTLKIRSTKLEDSAMYFCASSEIGGRQSPLHFGNGTRLTVT.

The chain employs TRBV15 and TRBJ1-5; a possible D gene is TRBD1 (5 bases). The CDR3 consists of 14 residues. V was trimmed by 4 bases and J by 7 bases, leaving 14 bases between them. The V gene's germline CDR1 is LNHNV and CDR2 YYDKDF (reference sequence). The chain's CDR3 is CATSIGRVSQPQHF. CDR3 in DNA: TGTGCCACCAGCATCGGCAGGGTGAGCCAGCCCCAGCATTTT.

The chain joins TRBV12-3 or TRBV12-4 to TRBJ1-3; no firm D call. V was clipped by 0 bases and J by 8 bases, with 8 bases between them. CDR3 size: 13 residues. CDR3 in amino acids: CASSLAIGDTIYF. In DNA, the CDR3 is TGTGCCAGCAGTTTAGCGATCGGGGACACCATATATTTT.